The 13 T cell receptor beta chains listed next were all sequenced from one sample in a study of blood T cell repertoires in COVID-19. Measured with immunoSEQ multiplex PCR; TCRdb has only the in-frame clones, and not every one. The data contain about 88,000 clones, 55% to 80% of them singletons. Sequencing was performed on peripheral blood. These receptors all stem from a woman aged 55-70 years in a cohort sampled during active or convalescent COVID-19.

The chain employs TRBV30 and TRBJ1-2; 8 bases line up with TRBD1. There are 16 residues in the CDR3. Germline values: CDR1 GTSNPN, CDR2 SVGIG (reference sequence). The V and J ends lost 2 bases and 3 bases, in that order; junction bases with no gene match: 11. The CDR3 is CAWSSGQGARDYGYTF. The CDR3 coding sequence is TGTGCCTGGAGTTCAGGCCAGGGGGCGCGAGACTATGGCTACACCTTC.

The CDR3 sequence is CAISDPLGGNYEQYF. In nucleotides, the CDR3 is TGTGCCATCAGTGACCCACTAGGGGGTAACTACGAGCAGTACTTC. This chain connects TRBV10-3 to TRBJ2-7; D might be TRBD1 (6 bases). Trimming took off 3 bases at V and 3 bases at J, with 15 bases between the two ends. Per the germline V gene, CDR1 is ENHRY and CDR2 is SYGVKD. The CDR3 is made up of 15 amino acids.

The chain joins TRBV30 to TRBJ1-6; the D is unclear. There are 13 residues in the CDR3. V lost 6 bases and J lost 0, with 6 bases in between. Germline CDR1 is GTSNPN and CDR2 is SVGIG (reference sequence). The CDR3 bases are TGTGCCTGCGGGAGCTCCTATAATTCACCCCTCCACTTT. Translated: CACGSSYNSPLHF.

The chain links TRBV5-6 to TRBJ2-2, with a tentative D call TRBD1 (5 bases). CDR1 is SGHDT, CDR2 YYEEEE, per germline. Trimming removed 3 bases at V and 4 bases at J, with 16 bases between. The CDR3 consists of 16 residues. CDR3 loop: CASSSRALRTTGELFF. CDR3 DNA sequence: TGTGCCAGCAGCTCCAGGGCATTGAGAACCACCGGGGAGCTGTTTTTT.

The rearrangement joins TRBV9 to TRBJ2-7, with D perhaps TRBD2 (6 bases). Trimming removed 3 bases at V and 0 bases at J, with 10 bases between. The germline V gene encodes CDR1 SGDLS and CDR2 YYNGEE. There are 14 residues in the CDR3. CDR3: CASSGGDFSYEQYF. The DNA for the CDR3 is TGTGCCAGCAGCGGGGGGGACTTCTCCTACGAGCAGTACTTC.

CDR3 residues: CASSPRLAAHEQFF. CDR3 nucleotides: TGTGCCAGCAGCCCCCGACTAGCGGCCCATGAGCAGTTCTTC. This rearrangement joins TRBV7-3 to TRBJ2-1, with TRBD2 identical over 9 bases. The CDR3 consists of 14 residues. The V gene end was trimmed by 5 bases and the J gene end by 8 bases; junction bases not matched to a gene: 7. Germline V gives CDR1 SGHTA, CDR2 FQGTGA.

The rearrangement uses TRBV15 and TRBJ1-2; no firm D call. The CDR3 length is 14 residues. CDR1 and CDR2 (germline): LNHNV, YYDKDF (reference sequence). Between the trimmed V and J ends, which lost 5 bases and 6 bases, there was a span of 16 bases. The CDR3 DNA reads TGTGCCACCAGCGCAATTTCAGAACACGATGGCTACACCTTC. It yields the protein CATSAISEHDGYTF.

V is TRBV5-1 and J is TRBJ1-3, with 7 bases identical to TRBD1. Germline V lookup: CDR1 SGHRS, CDR2 YFSETQ. The junction had 5 bases not matched to a gene; V was cut back by 1 base and J by 4 bases. The CDR3 is 15 residues long. CDR3: CASSLTGVGGNTIYF. Here the CDR3 DNA reads TGCGCCAGCAGCTTGACAGGGGTCGGAGGAAACACCATATATTTT.

This clone was observed once. V and J are TRBV5-4 and TRBJ2-5, with 9 bases identical to TRBD1. This CDR3 is 16 amino acids long. Germline values: CDR1 SGHNT, CDR2 YYREEE (reference sequence). Unmatched junction bases numbered 7, after V lost 4 bases and J lost 0 bases. The CDR3: CASSPRDRANQETQYF. In DNA form, the CDR3 reads TGTGCCAGCAGCCCAAGGGACAGGGCCAACCAAGAGACCCAGTACTTC.

This clone showed up just once. This chain connects TRBV5-1 to TRBJ1-1; 10 bases match TRBD1. Germline values: CDR1 SGHRS, CDR2 YFSETQ. The V gene end was trimmed by 3 bases and the J gene end by 5 bases; junction bases not matched to a gene: 7. The length of the CDR3 is 15 residues. The CDR3, as DNA: TGCGCCAGCAGCTCGCCGGGACAGGGGAAGACTGAAGCTTTCTTT. Amino acids: CASSSPGQGKTEAFF.

The J gene is TRBJ2-4, the V gene TRBV19, with TRBD1 matching 8 bases. This CDR3 contains 15 residues. V lost 6 bases to trimming and J lost 8 bases; unmatched junction nucleotides: 12. Germline lookup yields CDR1 LNHDA and CDR2 SQIVND (reference sequence). This CDR3 is CASRMDRVKGDIQYF. In DNA form, the CDR3 reads TGTGCCAGTAGGATGGACAGGGTAAAGGGGGACATTCAGTACTTC.

The chain links TRBV10-3 to TRBJ1-1; D uncertain. CDR3 length: 14 amino acids. V was shortened by 5 bases and J by 0 bases, with 10 bases between the two germline ends. Per the germline V gene, CDR1 is ENHRY and CDR2 is SYGVKD. The CDR3 region has the DNA TGTGCCATCAGTAACCTATTAATGAACACTGAAGCTTTCTTT. Its protein product is CAISNLLMNTEAFF.

The CDR3 is CASPRRGRLDQGAHYGYTF. DNA of the CDR3: TGTGCCAGCCCTAGACGCGGTCGGTTGGATCAGGGCGCCCACTATGGCTACACCTTC. V is TRBV7-9 and J is TRBJ1-2; TRBD1 might be the D (5 bases). The germline gives CDR1 SEHNR, CDR2 FQNEAQ (reference sequence). This CDR3 spans 19 amino acids. V lost 8 bases and J lost 3, with 31 bases in between.